A selection of T cell receptor beta chains follows, all from one sample in a study of blood T cell repertoires in COVID-19. Data came from immunoSEQ multiplex PCR; TCRdb stores just in-frame clones and leaves some out. Of a few hundred thousand clones detected, roughly 86% appear once; the ten largest clones hold around 12%. The sequenced sample was peripheral blood. These receptors were obtained from a man at least 80 years old with acute or convalescent COVID-19. Both conserved end residues are part of each CDR3. Each record gives: V gene, clone size, CDR3 length, D gene, J gene, CDR3 DNA, CDR3 protein. A D gene is named only where the DNA matches it firmly. For some rows the clone size is stated as once, few or many, or as a class when expanded; others skip it.

>TRBV7-2|-|14|-|TRBJ2-7
TGTGCCAGCAGCTTAGGCGCAGACAGCTACGAGCAGTACTTC
CASSLGADSYEQYF
>TRBV9|-|15|-|TRBJ2-5
TGTGCCAGCAGCGGCCCGGGATCCCTAGGGGAGACCCAGTACTTC
CASSGPGSLGETQYF
>TRBV7-2|few|14|TRBD2|TRBJ2-5
TGTGCCAGCAGCTTAGGGGGGGGGTATGGAACCCAGTACTTC
CASSLGGGYGTQYF
>TRBV2|-|16|-|TRBJ1-5
TGTGCCAGCAGTGAAGGAGGGAGGCGAGTCAATCAGCCCCAGCATTTT
CASSEGGRRVNQPQHF
>TRBV9|-|15|TRBD2|TRBJ2-1
TGTGCCAGCAGCGTAGGGACTAGCGGGAGCAATGAGCAGTTCTTC
CASSVGTSGSNEQFF
>TRBV10-3|-|14|-|TRBJ1-1
TGTGCCATCCGGCCCTCGGGGGTTCACACTGAAGCTTTCTTT
CAIRPSGVHTEAFF
>TRBV11-2|few|13|-|TRBJ1-1
TGTGCCAGCAGCTGGGGTGGGAGCACTGAAGCTTTCTTT
CASSWGGSTEAFF
>TRBV20-1|few|14|-|TRBJ1-2
TGCAGTGCTAGTAAAGGTTCGGGGGTGGATGGCTACACCTTC
CSASKGSGVDGYTF
>TRBV7-8|-|13|-|TRBJ2-4
TGTGCCAGCAGCTCGGGGGGCGGAAACATTCAGTACTTC
CASSSGGGNIQYF
>TRBV24-1|-|15|-|TRBJ2-1
TGTGCCACCAGTGATTTTTGGGGGAGGTACAATGAGCAGTTCTTC
CATSDFWGRYNEQFF
>TRBV7-9|-|15|TRBD2|TRBJ2-7
TGTGCCAGCAGCCGTGGGACTAGCGGGGGGCGGGAGCAGTACTTC
CASSRGTSGGREQYF
>TRBV5-1|once|15|-|TRBJ2-2
TGCGCCAGCAGCTTGGTTACAGCCAGGAACGGGGAGCTGTTTTTT
CASSLVTARNGELFF
>TRBV3-1/TRBV3-2|-|16|-|TRBJ2-3
TGTGCCAGCAGCTCCCACTCGAAACCGGGGACAGATACGCAGTATTTT
CASSSHSKPGTDTQYF
>TRBV3-1/TRBV3-2|-|15|-|TRBJ1-4
TGTGCCAGCAGCCTAGGGGGTGTTAGCAATGAAAAACTGTTTTTT
CASSLGGVSNEKLFF
>TRBV5-8|-|13|-|TRBJ1-4
TGTGCCAGCAGCTTAGGAGCTCGATCGGGACTGTTTTTT
CASSLGARSGLFF
>TRBV28|-|14|-|TRBJ1-4
TGTGCCAGCAGTTTACCGGGTTTTAATGAAAAACTGTTTTTT
CASSLPGFNEKLFF
>TRBV28|-|14|-|TRBJ1-1
TGTGCCAGCAGCACCACAGGGATGAACACTGAAGCTTTCTTT
CASSTTGMNTEAFF
>TRBV19|-|13|TRBD1|TRBJ1-2
TGTGCCACCCGGGACAGCTCTAACTATGGCTACACCTTC
CATRDSSNYGYTF
>TRBV29-1|-|11|-|TRBJ1-1
TGCAGCGTTGGAGGGTTGACTGAAGCTTTCTTT
CSVGGLTEAFF
>TRBV5-6|-|14|-|TRBJ2-5
TGTGCCAGCAGCTTCAGGGGCCCCCAAGAGACCCAGTACTTC
CASSFRGPQETQYF
>TRBV5-6|-|15|-|TRBJ1-6
TGTGCCAGCAGCTTAGGGAGGAATGGCAATTCACCCCTCCACTTT
CASSLGRNGNSPLHF
>TRBV3-1/TRBV3-2|once|18|TRBD1|TRBJ1-2
TGTGCCAGCAGCCAAGATGGGGGACAGGGAGGGGCGATCTATGGCTACACCTTC
CASSQDGGQGGAIYGYTF
>TRBV9|-|16|TRBD1|TRBJ2-2
TGTGCCAGCAGCTCGTGGGGACAGGGGTATACCGGGGAGCTGTTTTTT
CASSSWGQGYTGELFF
>TRBV21-1|-|15|-|TRBJ2-1
TGTGCCAGCAGGCCTGCTACAGGAGAAAGGAATGAGCAGTTCTTC
CASRPATGERNEQFF
>TRBV15|-|15|TRBD1|TRBJ2-7
TGTGCCACCAGCAGAGCCGCGACAGGGGTATACGAGCAGTACTTC
CATSRAATGVYEQYF
>TRBV27|-|16|-|TRBJ1-3
TGTGCCAGCAGTCCCCATCGCGAGGTTATAGGAAACACCATATATTTT
CASSPHREVIGNTIYF
>TRBV6-5|-|15|TRBD1|TRBJ1-5
TGTGCCAGCAGTCCCTGGACAGGGGGCAATCAGCCCCAGCATTTT
CASSPWTGGNQPQHF
>TRBV24-1|-|11|-|TRBJ2-7
TGTGCCACCAGTGATGGAGGGAAGCAGTACTTC
CATSDGGKQYF
>TRBV27|once|13|TRBD1|TRBJ1-2
TGTGCCAGTAGTGACAGGGCAAACTATGGCTACACCTTC
CASSDRANYGYTF
>TRBV6-5|-|12|TRBD1|TRBJ1-2
TGTGCCAGCCAGGGGGGCATAGGGAAATACACCTTC
CASQGGIGKYTF
>TRBV7-9|-|15|TRBD1|TRBJ1-5
TGTGCCAGCAGCTTAGCAGCAGGGGGCGGTCAGCCCCAGCATTTT
CASSLAAGGGQPQHF
>TRBV7-2|-|17|-|TRBJ2-3
TGTGCCAGCAGCTTACAAACCTCAGGGGTCGGGGCAGATACGCAGTATTTT
CASSLQTSGVGADTQYF